The present T cell receptor (beta chain) was sequenced within a study of neurological immune-mediated disorders. Turning to this clonotype: What it binds is not known.

Sorted libraries used over 800,000 CD4+ or CD8+ T cells. It was by 5'RACE with 10-nucleotide random UMIs that the cDNA was made. TCRdb fed the 5' RACE reads into MiXCR, producing one record per CDR3 protein. The repertoire consists of about 9,200 distinct CDR3 sequences, with around 21% occurring once and the leading ten covering around 50%. The germline CDR1 and CDR2 sequences are MRHNA and SNTAGT. V shed 5 bases, J shed 6 bases, and the junction held 9 bases outside the gene matches. CDR3 length: 15 residues. Whole-study findings and limits: Multiple sclerosis, the disease with the least TCR clonal expansion, fell below healthy controls, whereas HTLV-1-associated myelopathy showed the most. None of the CDR3 amino acid sequences of expanded clones were shared across subjects, and this suggested private repertoires in all groups.

The chain couples TRBV6-4 to TRBJ2-3; 9 positions match TRBD2. This clonotype originated in a woman aged 60 to 75 with HTLV-1-associated myelopathy (HAM/TSP). Material for sequencing was CD8+ T cells from blood. The CDR3 DNA is TGTGCCAGCAGTAAAGAACTAGCGGGCTCGGATACGCAGTATTTT. This sequence encodes CASSKELAGSDTQYF.